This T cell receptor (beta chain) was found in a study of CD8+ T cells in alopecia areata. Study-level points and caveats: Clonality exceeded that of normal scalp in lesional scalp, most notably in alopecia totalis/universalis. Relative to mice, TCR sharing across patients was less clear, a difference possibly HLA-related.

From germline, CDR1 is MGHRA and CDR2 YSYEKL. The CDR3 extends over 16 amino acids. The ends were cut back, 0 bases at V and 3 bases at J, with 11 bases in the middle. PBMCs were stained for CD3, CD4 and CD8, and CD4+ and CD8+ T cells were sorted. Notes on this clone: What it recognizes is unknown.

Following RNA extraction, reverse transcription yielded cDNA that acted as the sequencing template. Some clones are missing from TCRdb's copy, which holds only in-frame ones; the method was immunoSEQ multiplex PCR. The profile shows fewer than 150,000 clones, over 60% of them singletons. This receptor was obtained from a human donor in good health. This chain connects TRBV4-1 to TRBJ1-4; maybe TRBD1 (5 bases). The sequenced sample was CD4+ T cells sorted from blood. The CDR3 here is CASSQDGTVANEKLFF. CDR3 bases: TGCGCCAGCAGCCAAGATGGGACCGTGGCTAATGAAAAACTGTTTTTT.